Shown below are 13 T cell receptor beta chains from a single sample sequenced in a study of CD8+ T cells in alopecia areata. Following extraction, RNA underwent reverse transcription to cDNA, which served as the sequencing template. The repertoire was sequenced with immunoSEQ multiplex PCR; TCRdb's copy has only in-frame clones and lacks some. The sample yields about 180,000 clones, around 64% seen once. The input for sequencing was CD8+ T cells sorted from blood, taken at week 0. These receptors were obtained from a human donor with alopecia areata.

Here the CDR3 DNA reads TGTGCCAGCAGCCCCCCGGTCAGGGTGGTGGACACCGGGGAGCTGTTTTTT. Translating gives CASSPPVRVVDTGELFF. The J gene is TRBJ2-2, the V gene TRBV5-6; possible D gene TRBD1, 5 bases. The CDR3 is made up of 17 amino acids. Germline V gene data show CDR1 as SGHDT and CDR2 as YYEEEE. V was shortened by 4 bases and J by 3 bases, with 19 bases between the two germline ends.

The chain has TRBV15 and TRBJ1-5; D gene unclear. The CDR3 is made up of 13 amino acids. Germline V gives CDR1 LNHNV, CDR2 YYDKDF (reference sequence). V dropped 3 bases and J dropped 1 base, with 4 bases sitting between them. In DNA form, the CDR3 reads TGTGCCACCAGCAGGGAGAGCAATCAGCCCCAGCATTTT. It specifies CATSRESNQPQHF.

The chain has TRBV29-1 and TRBJ1-4; D ambiguous. Germline V gives CDR1 SQVTM, CDR2 ANQGSEA. The CDR3 has 11 residues. Between the trimmed V and J ends, which lost 7 bases and 3 bases, there was a span of 6 bases. Here the CDR3 DNA reads TGCAGCGGACAATCTAATGAAAAACTGTTTTTT. This sequence encodes CSGQSNEKLFF.

The CDR3 loop reads CACRIGTANSPLHF. The CDR3 DNA is TGTGCCTGTAGAATCGGGACAGCAAATTCACCCCTCCACTTT. The chain couples TRBV6-5 to TRBJ1-6, with 7 bases identical to TRBD1. Germline lookup yields CDR1 MNHEY and CDR2 SVGAGI. Trimming cost V 11 bases and J 7 bases; bases outside gene matches: 11. CDR3 size: 14 residues.

The sample holds many counts of this clone. This chain links TRBV7-9 with TRBJ1-2; D perhaps matches TRBD1 (6 bases). Trimming shortened V by 5 bases and J by 7 bases, and 23 bases separated the two germline ends. The CDR3 length is 16 residues. Per germline, CDR1 SEHNR and CDR2 FQNEAQ (reference sequence). The chain's CDR3 is CASSRLPTGTGPGYTF. The CDR3 DNA follows: TGTGCCAGCAGCCGACTACCGACAGGTACCGGGCCTGGCTACACCTTC.

This chain uses TRBV5-1 with TRBJ1-1, with D perhaps matching TRBD1 (5 bases). The CDR3 length is 14 residues. The germline V gene encodes CDR1 SGHRS and CDR2 YFSETQ. V was pared by 0 bases and J by 2 bases, with 8 bases between. The CDR3 here is CASSLERGNTEAFF. The CDR3 DNA reads as TGCGCCAGCAGCTTGGAACGGGGCAACACTGAAGCTTTCTTT.

V gene TRBV27 combines with J gene TRBJ2-3, with a weak D call TRBD1 (6 bases). The germline V and J ends were trimmed by 9 bases and 0 bases, with 10 bases remaining between them. Germline assignment: CDR1 MNHEY and CDR2 SMNVEV (reference sequence). This CDR3 is built from 13 residues. CDR3 sequence (DNA): TGTGCCAGTACCACAGGGAGCACAGATACGCAGTATTTT. It codes for CASTTGSTDTQYF.

The genes are TRBV9 and TRBJ2-7, with a tentative D call TRBD2 (6 bases). V lost 0 bases and J lost 2, with 15 bases in between. This CDR3 is 16 amino acids long. In germline, CDR1 is SGDLS, CDR2 YYNGEE. CDR3 loop: CASSVGAGRATYEQYF. The DNA of the CDR3 is TGTGCCAGCAGCGTAGGGGCGGGGCGAGCGACCTACGAGCAGTACTTC.

The J gene is TRBJ2-3, the V gene TRBV30, with 13 nucleotides matching TRBD2. Trimming cost V 0 bases and J 4 bases; bases outside gene matches: 10. The germline CDR1 and CDR2 sequences are GTSNPN and SVGIG (reference sequence). The CDR3 length is 18 residues. Here the CDR3 DNA reads TGTGCCTGGAGTGTACTACTAGCGGGGGGGCCGAGGGCAGATACGCAGTATTTT. Protein: CAWSVLLAGGPRADTQYF. Drawing the rest from reference TRBV30 and TRBJ2-3, the complete variable domain is SQTIHQWPATLVQPVGSPLSLECTVEGTSNPNLYWYRQAAGRGLQLLFYSVGIGQISSEVPQNLSASRPQDRQFILSSKKLLLSDSGFYLCAWSVLLAGGPRADTQYFGPGTRLTVL.

V usage is TRBV6-4 and J usage is TRBJ1-2; D gene uncertain. V lost 3 bases, J lost 0 bases, and 11 bases lay in between. The germline CDR1 and CDR2 sequences are MRHNA and SNTAGT. The CDR3 contains 15 residues. CDR3 DNA: TGTGCCAGCAGTGAGGGGTCAGAAGCTAACTATGGCTACACCTTC. This sequence encodes CASSEGSEANYGYTF.

This chain uses TRBV15 with TRBJ2-3; 8 nucleotides match TRBD1. The CDR3 covers 15 residues. V shed 4 bases, J shed 4 bases, and the junction held 7 bases outside the gene matches. The germline gives CDR1 LNHNV, CDR2 YYDKDF (reference sequence). The CDR3 sequence is CATSTVGQGPDTQYF. CDR3 coding DNA: TGTGCCACCAGCACCGTCGGACAGGGTCCAGATACGCAGTATTTT.

The J gene is TRBJ2-1, the V gene TRBV14; TRBD1 aligns across 7 bases. The trim removed 4 bases at V and 3 bases at J, leaving 12 bases unmatched. The V gene's germline CDR1 is SGHDN and CDR2 FVKESK. This CDR3 is 17 amino acids long. The CDR3 bases are TGTGCCAGCAGCCTTAGAACGACAGGGTTCCTCTACAATGAGCAGTTCTTC. Translation: CASSLRTTGFLYNEQFF. The whole variable domain, remainder taken from reference TRBV14 and TRBJ2-1, is EAGVTQFPSHSVIEKGQTVTLRCDPISGHDNLYWYRRVMGKEIKFLLHFVKESKQDESGMPNNRFLAERTGGTYSTLKVQPAELEDSGVYFCASSLRTTGFLYNEQFFGPGTRLTVL.

This chain uses TRBV5-1 with TRBJ2-7, with D perhaps matching TRBD1 or TRBD2 (5 bases each). Trimming removed 1 base from V and 2 bases from J, with 10 bases in between. CDR3 size: 14 residues. Germline V gene lookup returns CDR1 SGHRS and CDR2 YFSETQ. The CDR3 reads CASSLRGLTYEQYF. DNA for the CDR3: TGCGCCAGCAGCTTGCGGGGCCTTACCTACGAGCAGTACTTC.